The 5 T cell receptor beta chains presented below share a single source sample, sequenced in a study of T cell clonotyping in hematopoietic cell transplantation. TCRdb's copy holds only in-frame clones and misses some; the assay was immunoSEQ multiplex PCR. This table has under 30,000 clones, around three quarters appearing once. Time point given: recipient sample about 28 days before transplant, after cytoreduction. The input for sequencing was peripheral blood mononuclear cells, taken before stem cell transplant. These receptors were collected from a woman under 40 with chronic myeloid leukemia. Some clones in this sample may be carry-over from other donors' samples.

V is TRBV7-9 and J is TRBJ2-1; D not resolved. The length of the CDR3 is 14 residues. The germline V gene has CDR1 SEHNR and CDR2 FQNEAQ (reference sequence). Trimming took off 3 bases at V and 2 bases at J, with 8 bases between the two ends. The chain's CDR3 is CASSLVLAYNEQFF. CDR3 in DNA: TGTGCCAGCAGCTTGGTCCTAGCCTACAATGAGCAGTTCTTC.

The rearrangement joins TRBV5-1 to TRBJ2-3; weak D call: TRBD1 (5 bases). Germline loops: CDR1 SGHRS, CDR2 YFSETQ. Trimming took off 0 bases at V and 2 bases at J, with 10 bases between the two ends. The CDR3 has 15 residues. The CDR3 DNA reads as TGCGCCAGCAGCTTGGAGCCAGGGCTCACAGATACGCAGTATTTT. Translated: CASSLEPGLTDTQYF.

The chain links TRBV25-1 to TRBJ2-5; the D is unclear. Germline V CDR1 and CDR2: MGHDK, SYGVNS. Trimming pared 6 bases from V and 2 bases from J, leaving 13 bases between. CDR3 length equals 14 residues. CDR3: CASSGLMGQETQYF. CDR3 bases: TGTGCCAGCAGCGGTCTGATGGGGCAAGAGACCCAGTACTTC.

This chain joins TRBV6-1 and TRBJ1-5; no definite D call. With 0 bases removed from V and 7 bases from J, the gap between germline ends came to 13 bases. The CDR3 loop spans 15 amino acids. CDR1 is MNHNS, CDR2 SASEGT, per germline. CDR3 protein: CASSEAGGRVQPQHF. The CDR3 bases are TGTGCCAGCAGTGAAGCAGGTGGTAGGGTGCAGCCCCAGCATTTT.

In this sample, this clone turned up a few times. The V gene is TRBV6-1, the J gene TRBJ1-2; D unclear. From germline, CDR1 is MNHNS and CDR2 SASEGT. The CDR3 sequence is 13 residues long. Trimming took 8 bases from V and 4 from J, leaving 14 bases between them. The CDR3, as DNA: TGTGCCAGCTTCCCGATGGGGTTCTATGGCTACACCTTC. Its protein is CASFPMGFYGYTF.